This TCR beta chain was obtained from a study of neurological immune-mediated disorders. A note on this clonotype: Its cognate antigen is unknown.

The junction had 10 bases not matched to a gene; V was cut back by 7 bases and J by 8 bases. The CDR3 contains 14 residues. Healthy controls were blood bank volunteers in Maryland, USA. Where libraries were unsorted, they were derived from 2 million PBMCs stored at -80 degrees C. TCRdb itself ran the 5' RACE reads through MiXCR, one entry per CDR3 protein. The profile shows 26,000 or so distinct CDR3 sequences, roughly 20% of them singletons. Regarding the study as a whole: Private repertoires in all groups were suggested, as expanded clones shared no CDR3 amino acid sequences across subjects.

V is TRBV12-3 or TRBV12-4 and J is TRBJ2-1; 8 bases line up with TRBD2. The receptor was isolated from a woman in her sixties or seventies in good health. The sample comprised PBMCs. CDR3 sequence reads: CASNTGGPMDEQFF. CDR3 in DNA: TGTGCCAGCAATACGGGAGGGCCGATGGATGAGCAGTTCTTC.